Listed below are T cell receptor beta chains from one sample, sequenced in a study of cytomegalovirus exposure and HLA in healthy donors. Data came from immunoSEQ multiplex PCR; TCRdb stores just in-frame clones and leaves some out. The table lists over 95,000 clones, 60% to 80% of them singletons, with roughly 8% in the top ten. Sequenced material: PBMCs. These receptors all stem from a female donor in good health and CMV-seronegative. Each CDR3 is given with its conserved first and last residue. D genes are given only for firm matches. Clone size is given for some rows only: seen once, a few or many times, or a class if the clone is expanded.

j_call | clone_size | d_call | v_call | cdr3_nt | cdr3_aa
TRBJ1-2 | - | - | TRBV6-5 | TGTGCCAGTACTTTCAGGGCGTACGGATATGGCTACACCTTC | CASTFRAYGYGYTF
TRBJ2-2 | - | - | TRBV9 | TGTGCCAGCAGCGTAGGAGGGAACACCGGGGAGCTGTTTTTT | CASSVGGNTGELFF
TRBJ1-1 | - | - | TRBV7-7 | TGTGCTAGCAGCCCCACGTTGGTTCAGCGCACTGAAGCTTTCTTT | CASSPTLVQRTEAFF
TRBJ2-1 | - | - | TRBV6-5 | TGTGCCAGCAGTTCGGAGGGGAAGTACAATGAGCAGTTCTTC | CASSSEGKYNEQFF
TRBJ1-2 | once | - | TRBV25-1 | TGTGCCAGCAGTGAATATCGCGGCCCTACTTATGGCTACACCTTC | CASSEYRGPTYGYTF
TRBJ2-1 | - | TRBD2 | TRBV4-3 | TGCGCCAGCAGCCCCCGGACTAGCGGAGGTTACAATGAGCAGTTCTTC | CASSPRTSGGYNEQFF
TRBJ1-1 | - | - | TRBV10-2 | TGCGCCAGCAGTGAATACGGACGAGAGGGTGGCACTGAAGCTTTCTTT | CASSEYGREGGTEAFF
TRBJ1-2 | - | - | TRBV6-5 | TGTGCCAGCAGTTATATGTGGGGAGTGCCGAATGGCTACACCTTC | CASSYMWGVPNGYTF
TRBJ2-2 | - | TRBD2 | TRBV7-7 | TGTGCTAGCAGCCCCCAACTAGCGGAGAACACCGGGGAGCTGTTTTTT | CASSPQLAENTGELFF
TRBJ2-3 | - | TRBD2 | TRBV29-1 | TGCAGCCTCGCTCTAGCGGGCCGTAGCACAGATACGCAGTATTTT | CSLALAGRSTDTQYF
TRBJ1-2 | once | - | TRBV30 | TGTGCCTGGAGTGTACCAGGGAGGGATGGCTACACCTTC | CAWSVPGRDGYTF
TRBJ1-1 | medium-sized | - | TRBV19 | TGTGCCAGTAGAGATCGAGTAAACACTGAAGCTTTCTTT | CASRDRVNTEAFF
TRBJ1-5 | - | TRBD1 | TRBV7-9 | TGTGCCAGCAGCTTAGTAGGGACAGGGGCGGTGGGCAATCAGCCCCAGCATTTT | CASSLVGTGAVGNQPQHF
TRBJ1-2 | - | TRBD1 | TRBV7-8 | TGTGCCAGCAGCTTAGCGGGGCAGGGGGTGGGAGGCTACACCTTC | CASSLAGQGVGGYTF
TRBJ2-7 | - | TRBD2 | TRBV27 | TGTGCCAGCAGTTTAGGGAATAGCGGGAGGTCCTCCTACGAGCAGTACTTC | CASSLGNSGRSSYEQYF
TRBJ1-6 | - | - | TRBV30 | TGTGCCTGGAGTCCCTACCAGGGGTGGAATTCACCCCTCCACTTT | CAWSPYQGWNSPLHF
TRBJ2-3 | - | TRBD2 | TRBV2 | TGTGCCAGCAGTGTTCTAGCGGGGGTTAGCACAGATACGCAGTATTTT | CASSVLAGVSTDTQYF